The rows below give T cell receptor beta chains drawn from one sample of a study of CD4 T cells in relation to SARS-CoV-2 and coronaviruses. Sequencing used immunoSEQ multiplex PCR; TCRdb keeps in-frame clones, though not all of them. The sample contains some 35,000 clones, 88% of which appear only once. Sequencing was done on a sample of memory CD4+ T cells from PBMCs. These receptors came from an adult with COVID-19. The CDR3 runs from the conserved cysteine through the conserved F or W. Each record gives: J gene, clone size, V gene, D gene, CDR3 DNA, CDR3 protein. The D gene is left open where the match is weak. Clone size is shown for a subset of rows, as once, few, many or a class of expanded clone.

J gene: TRBJ2-2
clone size: once
V gene: TRBV19
D gene: TRBD2
CDR3 DNA: TGTGCCAGTAGTATACGGGGAGGGACTAGCGGAACGAACACCGGGGAGCTGTTTTTT
CDR3 protein: CASSIRGGTSGTNTGELFF

J gene: TRBJ2-5
clone size: -
V gene: TRBV19
D gene: TRBD1
CDR3 DNA: TGTGCCAGTAGACCCGGGACAGGGGGCGAGGAGACCCAGTACTTC
CDR3 protein: CASRPGTGGEETQYF

J gene: TRBJ1-1
clone size: -
V gene: TRBV5-1
D gene: -
CDR3 DNA: TGCGCCAGCAGCTTGTCTCGGCAGGCGAACACTGAAGCTTTCTTT
CDR3 protein: CASSLSRQANTEAFF

J gene: TRBJ2-1
clone size: -
V gene: TRBV18
D gene: TRBD2
CDR3 DNA: TGTGCCAGCTCACCATCGCAGCGGGGGAACTACAATGAGCAGTTCTTC
CDR3 protein: CASSPSQRGNYNEQFF

J gene: TRBJ2-3
clone size: -
V gene: TRBV11-3
D gene: -
CDR3 DNA: TGTGCCAGCAGGGATAGCAGTTATACGCAGTATTTT
CDR3 protein: CASRDSSYTQYF

J gene: TRBJ2-1
clone size: -
V gene: TRBV11-3
D gene: -
CDR3 DNA: TGTGCCAGCAGCCAGAACACAGGGTTTGAGCAGTTCTTC
CDR3 protein: CASSQNTGFEQFF

J gene: TRBJ1-3
clone size: -
V gene: TRBV3-1/TRBV3-2
D gene: -
CDR3 DNA: TGTGCCAGCAGCCAAGTAGGACAGCTAATCAGCTCTGGAAACACCATATATTTT
CDR3 protein: CASSQVGQLISSGNTIYF

J gene: TRBJ1-4
clone size: -
V gene: TRBV5-1
D gene: -
CDR3 DNA: TGCGCCAGCAGCTTGGACGGACTGAGTGAAAAACTGTTTTTT
CDR3 protein: CASSLDGLSEKLFF

J gene: TRBJ1-6
clone size: -
V gene: TRBV6-5
D gene: -
CDR3 DNA: TGTGCCAGCAGTTACGGTAGGGCTAGGAATTCACCCCTCCACTTT
CDR3 protein: CASSYGRARNSPLHF

J gene: TRBJ2-2
clone size: -
V gene: TRBV5-4
D gene: -
CDR3 DNA: TGTGCCAGCAGACGTGGGGGGTTGGGTTCAGACACCGGGGAGCTGTTTTTT
CDR3 protein: CASRRGGLGSDTGELFF

J gene: TRBJ1-5
clone size: medium-sized
V gene: TRBV2
D gene: -
CDR3 DNA: TGTGCCAGCAGTGAAGCGGCTGGGGGCGGGGGGGGGCCCCAGCATTTT
CDR3 protein: CASSEAAGGGGGPQHF

J gene: TRBJ2-1
clone size: -
V gene: TRBV3-1/TRBV3-2
D gene: TRBD2
CDR3 DNA: TGTGCCAGCAGCTACCCGGGACTAGCCCTTAATGAGCAGTTCTTC
CDR3 protein: CASSYPGLALNEQFF

J gene: TRBJ1-2
clone size: -
V gene: TRBV7-2
D gene: -
CDR3 DNA: TGTGCCAGCAGCCTGCTGGGTCCTAACTATGGCTACACCTTC
CDR3 protein: CASSLLGPNYGYTF

J gene: TRBJ1-1
clone size: -
V gene: TRBV28
D gene: TRBD1
CDR3 DNA: TGTGCCAGCAGTTTATTCCAGGGGGCGGGGATGGGTGAAGCTTTCTTT
CDR3 protein: CASSLFQGAGMGEAFF

J gene: TRBJ2-7
clone size: -
V gene: TRBV18
D gene: -
CDR3 DNA: TGTGCCAGCTTATCCACGAACTACGAGCAGTACTTC
CDR3 protein: CASLSTNYEQYF

J gene: TRBJ2-7
clone size: -
V gene: TRBV7-8
D gene: -
CDR3 DNA: TGTGCCAGCAGCTTAGCGTTGGCTGCATGGGAGCAGTACTTC
CDR3 protein: CASSLALAAWEQYF

J gene: TRBJ2-7
clone size: -
V gene: TRBV12-5
D gene: -
CDR3 DNA: TGTGCTAGTGGTTTGGTAGCATCCGGAGGGGTATGGGAGCAGTACTTC
CDR3 protein: CASGLVASGGVWEQYF

J gene: TRBJ2-3
clone size: once
V gene: TRBV7-9
D gene: TRBD2
CDR3 DNA: TGTGCCAGCAGCTTAGGCGGGGGGCGCACAGATACGCAGTATTTT
CDR3 protein: CASSLGGGRTDTQYF

J gene: TRBJ1-3
clone size: -
V gene: TRBV7-9
D gene: -
CDR3 DNA: TGTGCCAGCAGCTTAGCCGGAAACACCATATATTTT
CDR3 protein: CASSLAGNTIYF

J gene: TRBJ2-3
clone size: -
V gene: TRBV7-3
D gene: -
CDR3 DNA: TGTGCCAGCAGCCCGGGACTGAGCACAGATACGCAGTATTTT
CDR3 protein: CASSPGLSTDTQYF

J gene: TRBJ1-6
clone size: -
V gene: TRBV30
D gene: TRBD1
CDR3 DNA: TGTGCCTGGAGAACAGGGGAGGGAGGTTATCGTTCACCCCTCCACTTT
CDR3 protein: CAWRTGEGGYRSPLHF

J gene: TRBJ2-7
clone size: -
V gene: TRBV7-6
D gene: TRBD1
CDR3 DNA: TGTGCCAGCAGCTTACCTGCCGGGACAGGGAATTACGAGCAGTACTTC
CDR3 protein: CASSLPAGTGNYEQYF

J gene: TRBJ1-6
clone size: -
V gene: TRBV3-1/TRBV3-2
D gene: TRBD1
CDR3 DNA: TGTGCCAGCAGTCCCGGGACAGTCAATAATTCACCCCTCCACTTT
CDR3 protein: CASSPGTVNNSPLHF

J gene: TRBJ2-7
clone size: -
V gene: TRBV5-4
D gene: -
CDR3 DNA: TGTGCCAGCAGCTTGGTGGGAGGAGCCTACGAGCAGTACTTC
CDR3 protein: CASSLVGGAYEQYF

J gene: TRBJ1-2
clone size: -
V gene: TRBV13
D gene: TRBD1
CDR3 DNA: TGTGCCAGCAGCCCTAACCGATGGGACAGGGCATATGGCTACACCTTC
CDR3 protein: CASSPNRWDRAYGYTF

J gene: TRBJ2-1
clone size: -
V gene: TRBV5-4
D gene: -
CDR3 DNA: TGTGCCGGACAGAAAGCGGGGAAAGATTACAATGAGCAGTTCTTC
CDR3 protein: CAGQKAGKDYNEQFF

J gene: TRBJ2-7
clone size: -
V gene: TRBV7-2
D gene: -
CDR3 DNA: TGTGCCAGCAGCTTAGCGGGGCCCAGCTCCTACGAGCAGTACTTC
CDR3 protein: CASSLAGPSSYEQYF

J gene: TRBJ1-2
clone size: -
V gene: TRBV7-8
D gene: -
CDR3 DNA: TGTGCCAGCAGCTTAGTTGGTGATGGCTACACCTTC
CDR3 protein: CASSLVGDGYTF

J gene: TRBJ1-4
clone size: -
V gene: TRBV5-5
D gene: TRBD1
CDR3 DNA: TGTGCCAGCAGCTCGACAGGGCTAACAACTAATGAAAAACTGTTTTTT
CDR3 protein: CASSSTGLTTNEKLFF

J gene: TRBJ2-7
clone size: few
V gene: TRBV2
D gene: -
CDR3 DNA: TGTGCCAGCAGTGTAGAGGGCGAGCAGTACTTC
CDR3 protein: CASSVEGEQYF

J gene: TRBJ2-7
clone size: -
V gene: TRBV28
D gene: -
CDR3 DNA: TGTGCCAGCAGTTCAACTACGGGGGTCCTACTCTACGAGCAGTACTTC
CDR3 protein: CASSSTTGVLLYEQYF

J gene: TRBJ1-1
clone size: -
V gene: TRBV5-1
D gene: TRBD1
CDR3 DNA: TGCGCCAGCAGCTTGAGAGGGGGCTGGTCGGGCACTGAAGCTTTCTTT
CDR3 protein: CASSLRGGWSGTEAFF

J gene: TRBJ2-7
clone size: -
V gene: TRBV10-3
D gene: -
CDR3 DNA: TGTGCCATCAGTGATGGTCGCGGGAACCTCTACGAGCAGTACTTC
CDR3 protein: CAISDGRGNLYEQYF